The clone carrying this T cell receptor (beta chain) was seen a handful of times. Germline-derived CDR1 and CDR2 are SNHLY and FYNNEI. Germline trimming cut 5 bases from V and 2 bases from J; bases unmatched to any gene: 5. CDR3 length: 15 amino acids. Next came a second PCR, run for 7 to 11 cycles, which used a sample-barcoded 5' primer along with a J-beta primer mix. Every single cDNA molecule received a tag from a template-switch adaptor with 12 random nucleotides. Every sample produced at least 2.5 million CDR3-containing paired-end reads. TCRdb independently ran MiXCR on the 5' RACE reads; one entry per CDR3 protein. The repertoire holds approximately 820,000 distinct CDR3 sequences, with roughly 44% as singletons. The data were taken from a study of blood T cells in healthy people across ages. Total RNA was isolated from each sample in quantities of at least 5.5 micrograms.

This TCR was recovered from a man between 60 and 75 years old in good health. This chain links TRBV2 with TRBJ2-7, with 11 bases identical to TRBD2. The sample was blood. CDR3 loop: CASSRLAGTAYEQYF. The CDR3, as DNA: TGTGCCAGCAGTAGACTAGCGGGGACCGCCTACGAGCAGTACTTC.